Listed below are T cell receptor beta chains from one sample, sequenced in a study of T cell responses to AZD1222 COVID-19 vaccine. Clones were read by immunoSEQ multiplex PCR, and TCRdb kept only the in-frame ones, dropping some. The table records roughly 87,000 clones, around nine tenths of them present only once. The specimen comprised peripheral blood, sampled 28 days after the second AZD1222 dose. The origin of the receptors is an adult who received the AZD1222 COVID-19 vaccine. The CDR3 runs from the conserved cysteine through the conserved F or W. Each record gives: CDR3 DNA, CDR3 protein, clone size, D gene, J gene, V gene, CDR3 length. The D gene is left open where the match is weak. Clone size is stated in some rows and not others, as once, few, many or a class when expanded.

CDR3 DNA: TGTGCCAGCAGGGACAGGGCTAACACCGGGGAGCTGTTTTTT
CDR3 protein: CASRDRANTGELFF
clone size: -
D gene: TRBD1
J gene: TRBJ2-2
V gene: TRBV2
CDR3 length: 14

CDR3 DNA: TGTGCCAGCAGCTTTTGGTCAGAGATCTATGGCTACACCTTC
CDR3 protein: CASSFWSEIYGYTF
clone size: -
D gene: -
J gene: TRBJ1-2
V gene: TRBV5-6
CDR3 length: 14

CDR3 DNA: TGTGCCAGCAGCCCCCTGACAGGACTAGAGGGCTACACCTTC
CDR3 protein: CASSPLTGLEGYTF
clone size: once
D gene: -
J gene: TRBJ1-2
V gene: TRBV3-1/TRBV3-2
CDR3 length: 14

CDR3 DNA: TGTGCCAGCAGCTTGTCGGGGTTCGCAGACACTGAAGCTTTCTTT
CDR3 protein: CASSLSGFADTEAFF
clone size: once
D gene: -
J gene: TRBJ1-1
V gene: TRBV5-8
CDR3 length: 15

CDR3 DNA: TGTGCCAGCAGTTTCGCAGGGTGGGGCTACACCTTC
CDR3 protein: CASSFAGWGYTF
clone size: -
D gene: -
J gene: TRBJ1-2
V gene: TRBV28
CDR3 length: 12

CDR3 DNA: TGTGCCACCCGAGATAGCAATCAGCCCCAGCATTTT
CDR3 protein: CATRDSNQPQHF
clone size: -
D gene: -
J gene: TRBJ1-5
V gene: TRBV2
CDR3 length: 12

CDR3 DNA: TGTGCCAGCAGCTTAGTCGACAGCGCACTTACCTATGGCTACACCTTC
CDR3 protein: CASSLVDSALTYGYTF
clone size: -
D gene: -
J gene: TRBJ1-2
V gene: TRBV7-9
CDR3 length: 16

CDR3 DNA: TGTGCCAGCAGTCGGGACAACTCCTACGAGCAGTACTTC
CDR3 protein: CASSRDNSYEQYF
clone size: -
D gene: -
J gene: TRBJ2-7
V gene: TRBV28
CDR3 length: 13

CDR3 DNA: TGTGCCAGCAGTGTGGTGGGGCTATATGGCTACACCTTC
CDR3 protein: CASSVVGLYGYTF
clone size: -
D gene: -
J gene: TRBJ1-2
V gene: TRBV6-4
CDR3 length: 13

CDR3 DNA: TGTGCCAGCCTCCGGTTCGGCACTGAAGCTTTCTTT
CDR3 protein: CASLRFGTEAFF
clone size: -
D gene: -
J gene: TRBJ1-1
V gene: TRBV5-5
CDR3 length: 12

CDR3 DNA: TGCGCCAGCAGCTTGATTGCCCAGCGGGGGGGGCCAGAGACCCAGTACTTC
CDR3 protein: CASSLIAQRGGPETQYF
clone size: -
D gene: TRBD2
J gene: TRBJ2-5
V gene: TRBV5-1
CDR3 length: 17

CDR3 DNA: TGTGCCAGCAGCCCCCCCGAGGGGGGGAACACTGAAGCTTTCTTT
CDR3 protein: CASSPPEGGNTEAFF
clone size: -
D gene: -
J gene: TRBJ1-1
V gene: TRBV7-6
CDR3 length: 15

CDR3 DNA: TGTGCCACCAGGAGGGCAGGGGCCCAGGATACGCAGTATTTT
CDR3 protein: CATRRAGAQDTQYF
clone size: -
D gene: -
J gene: TRBJ2-3
V gene: TRBV24-1
CDR3 length: 14

CDR3 DNA: TGCGCCAGCAGCCAAGGAGCAGTTTTCAGCTCCTACAATGAGCAGTTCTTC
CDR3 protein: CASSQGAVFSSYNEQFF
clone size: -
D gene: -
J gene: TRBJ2-1
V gene: TRBV4-1
CDR3 length: 17

CDR3 DNA: TGTGCCAGCAGCGTAAGCGGCAGCGTCAATCAGCCCCAGCATTTT
CDR3 protein: CASSVSGSVNQPQHF
clone size: -
D gene: -
J gene: TRBJ1-5
V gene: TRBV9
CDR3 length: 15

CDR3 DNA: TGTGCCAGCAGCGCCGACAAGACCGGCTACACCTTC
CDR3 protein: CASSADKTGYTF
clone size: -
D gene: -
J gene: TRBJ1-2
V gene: TRBV5-6
CDR3 length: 12

CDR3 DNA: TGTGCCAGCAGCTTAGAGTCAGCGGGAAACACTGAAGCTTTCTTT
CDR3 protein: CASSLESAGNTEAFF
clone size: once
D gene: -
J gene: TRBJ1-1
V gene: TRBV7-2
CDR3 length: 15

CDR3 DNA: TGTGCCAGCAGCCAAGCCGGGACAGGGAACTATGGCTACACCTTC
CDR3 protein: CASSQAGTGNYGYTF
clone size: -
D gene: TRBD1
J gene: TRBJ1-2
V gene: TRBV7-3
CDR3 length: 15

CDR3 DNA: TGTGCCAGTCCGATCCAAGGTCACACAGATACGCAGTATTTT
CDR3 protein: CASPIQGHTDTQYF
clone size: -
D gene: -
J gene: TRBJ2-3
V gene: TRBV21-1
CDR3 length: 14

CDR3 DNA: TGTGCCACCAGCAGAGATTCCCGGACAGGGGGCACATTTGGCTACACCTTC
CDR3 protein: CATSRDSRTGGTFGYTF
clone size: -
D gene: TRBD1
J gene: TRBJ1-2
V gene: TRBV15
CDR3 length: 17

CDR3 DNA: TGTGCCAGCCAGGACCAGGGGGCTTCTGAAGCTTTCTTT
CDR3 protein: CASQDQGASEAFF
clone size: -
D gene: TRBD1
J gene: TRBJ1-1
V gene: TRBV27
CDR3 length: 13

CDR3 DNA: TGTGCCAGCAGTTTACGGGGGCCAGGGGTAGGTTTCTTT
CDR3 protein: CASSLRGPGVGFF
clone size: -
D gene: -
J gene: TRBJ1-1
V gene: TRBV27
CDR3 length: 13

CDR3 DNA: TGTGCCAGCTCACCAATAGGGGCCATCTCCTACGAGCAGTACTTC
CDR3 protein: CASSPIGAISYEQYF
clone size: -
D gene: -
J gene: TRBJ2-7
V gene: TRBV18
CDR3 length: 15

CDR3 DNA: TGTGCCAGCAGCTCCGGACAGGGGTCGGCTGAAGCTTTCTTT
CDR3 protein: CASSSGQGSAEAFF
clone size: -
D gene: TRBD1
J gene: TRBJ1-1
V gene: TRBV7-9
CDR3 length: 14

CDR3 DNA: TGTGCCAGCAGCCAAGGGCCTGCGAACACCGGGGAGCTGTTTTTT
CDR3 protein: CASSQGPANTGELFF
clone size: once
D gene: -
J gene: TRBJ2-2
V gene: TRBV3-1/TRBV3-2
CDR3 length: 15

CDR3 DNA: TGTGCCAGCAGTCAGAGCGGAAGGAACACTGAAGCTTTCTTT
CDR3 protein: CASSQSGRNTEAFF
clone size: -
D gene: -
J gene: TRBJ1-1
V gene: TRBV6-2/TRBV6-3
CDR3 length: 14

CDR3 DNA: TGTGCCAGCAGTTTCCTTACGGGGACAGGGGGTGGCTACACCTTC
CDR3 protein: CASSFLTGTGGGYTF
clone size: -
D gene: TRBD1
J gene: TRBJ1-2
V gene: TRBV6-5
CDR3 length: 15

CDR3 DNA: TGTGCCAGTAGGAACAATGAGCAGTTCTTC
CDR3 protein: CASRNNEQFF
clone size: -
D gene: -
J gene: TRBJ2-1
V gene: TRBV19
CDR3 length: 10

CDR3 DNA: TGTGCCAGCAGCTTAGCAGGGAATCCGAACGAGCAGTACTTC
CDR3 protein: CASSLAGNPNEQYF
clone size: -
D gene: -
J gene: TRBJ2-7
V gene: TRBV7-9
CDR3 length: 14

CDR3 DNA: TGTGCCAGCGCGATAGAGGGGTATAGCAATCAGCCCCAGCATTTT
CDR3 protein: CASAIEGYSNQPQHF
clone size: -
D gene: -
J gene: TRBJ1-5
V gene: TRBV7-2
CDR3 length: 15

CDR3 DNA: TGTGCCAGTAGTACCCGGGACAGGGTGAATCAGCCCCAGCATTTT
CDR3 protein: CASSTRDRVNQPQHF
clone size: -
D gene: TRBD1
J gene: TRBJ1-5
V gene: TRBV19
CDR3 length: 15

CDR3 DNA: TGTGCCAGCAGCTTCGGCAGGAACACTGAAGCTTTCTTT
CDR3 protein: CASSFGRNTEAFF
clone size: -
D gene: -
J gene: TRBJ1-1
V gene: TRBV7-3
CDR3 length: 13

CDR3 DNA: TGTGCCAGCAGCTCCCTCAATGAGCAGTTCTTC
CDR3 protein: CASSSLNEQFF
clone size: -
D gene: -
J gene: TRBJ2-1
V gene: TRBV5-4
CDR3 length: 11

CDR3 DNA: TGTGCCAGCAGCTCGCGGACAGGGCCCTATCCCCTCCACTTT
CDR3 protein: CASSSRTGPYPLHF
clone size: -
D gene: TRBD1
J gene: TRBJ1-6
V gene: TRBV7-2
CDR3 length: 14

CDR3 DNA: TGTGCCAGCAGTCATACAGGGGGCAACGATGAGCAGTTCTTC
CDR3 protein: CASSHTGGNDEQFF
clone size: -
D gene: TRBD1
J gene: TRBJ2-1
V gene: TRBV27
CDR3 length: 14

CDR3 DNA: TGTGCCAGCAGGGTTGTACCATATGGCTACACCTTC
CDR3 protein: CASRVVPYGYTF
clone size: once
D gene: -
J gene: TRBJ1-2
V gene: TRBV2
CDR3 length: 12

CDR3 DNA: TGTGCCAGTAGTATAGGGGAACCAGGCTCCTACAATGAGCAGTTCTTC
CDR3 protein: CASSIGEPGSYNEQFF
clone size: -
D gene: -
J gene: TRBJ2-1
V gene: TRBV19
CDR3 length: 16

CDR3 DNA: TGTGCCGACAGCACCGGGACACCGAACACTGAAGCTTTCTTT
CDR3 protein: CADSTGTPNTEAFF
clone size: once
D gene: -
J gene: TRBJ1-1
V gene: TRBV2
CDR3 length: 14

CDR3 DNA: TGTGCCAGCAGCTTCCGACAGGGCAGGAGAAATAATTCACCCCTCCACTTT
CDR3 protein: CASSFRQGRRNNSPLHF
clone size: -
D gene: TRBD1
J gene: TRBJ1-6
V gene: TRBV5-8
CDR3 length: 17

CDR3 DNA: TGTGCCAGCAGTTTGGACAGGGGGCTGCGCGAAAAACTGTTTTTT
CDR3 protein: CASSLDRGLREKLFF
clone size: few
D gene: TRBD1
J gene: TRBJ1-4
V gene: TRBV27
CDR3 length: 15

CDR3 DNA: TGTGCCAGCAGTTATCAGGGGGCGAGGGAGCAGTACTTC
CDR3 protein: CASSYQGAREQYF
clone size: -
D gene: TRBD1
J gene: TRBJ2-7
V gene: TRBV5-4
CDR3 length: 13

CDR3 DNA: TGTGCCAGCAGGAGAAACAGGGTTAACACTGAAGCTTTCTTT
CDR3 protein: CASRRNRVNTEAFF
clone size: -
D gene: -
J gene: TRBJ1-1
V gene: TRBV2
CDR3 length: 14

CDR3 DNA: TGTGCCAGCAGCCCTGACTACCTCCCTTACAATGAGCAGTTCTTC
CDR3 protein: CASSPDYLPYNEQFF
clone size: once
D gene: -
J gene: TRBJ2-1
V gene: TRBV6-2/TRBV6-3
CDR3 length: 15